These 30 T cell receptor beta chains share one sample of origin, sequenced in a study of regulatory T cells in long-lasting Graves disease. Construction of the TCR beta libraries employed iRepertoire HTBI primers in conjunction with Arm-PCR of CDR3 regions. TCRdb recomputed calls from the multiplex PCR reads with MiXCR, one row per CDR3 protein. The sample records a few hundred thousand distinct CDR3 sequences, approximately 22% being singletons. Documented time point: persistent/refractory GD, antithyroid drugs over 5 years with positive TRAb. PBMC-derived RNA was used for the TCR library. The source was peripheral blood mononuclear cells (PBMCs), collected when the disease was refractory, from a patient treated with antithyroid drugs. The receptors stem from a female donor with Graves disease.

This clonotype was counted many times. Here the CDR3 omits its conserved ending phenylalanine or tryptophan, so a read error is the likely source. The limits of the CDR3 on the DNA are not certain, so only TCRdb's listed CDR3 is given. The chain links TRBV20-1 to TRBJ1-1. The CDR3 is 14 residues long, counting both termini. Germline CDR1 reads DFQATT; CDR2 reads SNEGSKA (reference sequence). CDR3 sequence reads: CSARALPWRAPFDL.

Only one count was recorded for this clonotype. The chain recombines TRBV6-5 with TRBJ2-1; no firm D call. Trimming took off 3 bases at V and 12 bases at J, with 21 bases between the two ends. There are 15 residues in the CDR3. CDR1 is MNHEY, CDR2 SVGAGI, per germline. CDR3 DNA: TGTGCCAGCAGTTATTCTTCTGTGGGGTTGGGTAGGCAGTTCTTC. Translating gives CASSYSSVGLGRQFF.

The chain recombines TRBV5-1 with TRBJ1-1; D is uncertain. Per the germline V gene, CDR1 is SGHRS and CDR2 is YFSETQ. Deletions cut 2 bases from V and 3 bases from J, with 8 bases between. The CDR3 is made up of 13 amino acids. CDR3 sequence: CASSFLGDTEAFF. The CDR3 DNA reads TGCGCCAGCAGCTTTCTGGGTGACACTGAAGCTTTCTTT.

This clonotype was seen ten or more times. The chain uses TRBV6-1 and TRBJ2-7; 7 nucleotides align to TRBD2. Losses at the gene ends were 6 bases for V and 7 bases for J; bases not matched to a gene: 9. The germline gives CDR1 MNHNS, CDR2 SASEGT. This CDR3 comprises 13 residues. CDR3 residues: CASRRTGAGEQYF. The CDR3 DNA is TGTGCCAGCAGACGGACCGGAGCGGGAGAGCAGTACTTC.

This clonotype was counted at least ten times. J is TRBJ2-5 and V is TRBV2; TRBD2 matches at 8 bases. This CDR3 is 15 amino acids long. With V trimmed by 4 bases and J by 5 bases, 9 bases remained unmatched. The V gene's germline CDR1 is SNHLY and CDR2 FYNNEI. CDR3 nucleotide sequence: TGTGCCAGCAGTGGCCCGGGGGGGGCGTGGGAGACCCAGTACTTC. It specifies CASSGPGGAWETQYF.

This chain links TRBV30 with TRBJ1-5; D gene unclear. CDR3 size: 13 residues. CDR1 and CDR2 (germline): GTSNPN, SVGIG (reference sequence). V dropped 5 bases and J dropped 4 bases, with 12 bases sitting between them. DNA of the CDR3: TGTGCCTGGGGAAGGGCGGAGAATCAGCCCCAGCATTTT. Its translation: CAWGRAENQPQHF.

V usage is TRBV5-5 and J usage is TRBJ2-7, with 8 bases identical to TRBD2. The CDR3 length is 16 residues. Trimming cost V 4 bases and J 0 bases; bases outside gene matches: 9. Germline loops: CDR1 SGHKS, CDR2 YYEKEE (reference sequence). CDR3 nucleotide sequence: TGTGCCAGCAGCATTACTAGCGGACTAACCTCCTACGAGCAGTACTTC. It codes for CASSITSGLTSYEQYF.

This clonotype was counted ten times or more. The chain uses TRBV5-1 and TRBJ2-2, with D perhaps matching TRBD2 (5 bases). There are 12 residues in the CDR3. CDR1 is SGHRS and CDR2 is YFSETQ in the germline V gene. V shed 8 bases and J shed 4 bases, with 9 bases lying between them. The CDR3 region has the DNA TGCGCCAGTGAGGGCTTCACCGGGGAGCTGTTTTTT. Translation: CASEGFTGELFF. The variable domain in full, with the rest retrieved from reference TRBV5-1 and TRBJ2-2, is KAGVTQTPRYLIKTRGQQVTLSCSPISGHRSVSWYQQTPGQGLQFLFEYFSETQRNKGNFPGRFSGRQFSNSRSEMNVSTLELGDSALYLCASEGFTGELFFGEGSRLTVL.

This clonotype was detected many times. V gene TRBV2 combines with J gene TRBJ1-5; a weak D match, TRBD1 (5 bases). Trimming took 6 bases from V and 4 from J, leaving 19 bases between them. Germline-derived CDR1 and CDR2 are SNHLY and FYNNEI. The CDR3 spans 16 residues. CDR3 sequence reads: CASRNLREYGNQPQHF. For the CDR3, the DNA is TGTGCCAGCAGAAACCTCAGGGAGTACGGAAATCAGCCCCAGCATTTT.

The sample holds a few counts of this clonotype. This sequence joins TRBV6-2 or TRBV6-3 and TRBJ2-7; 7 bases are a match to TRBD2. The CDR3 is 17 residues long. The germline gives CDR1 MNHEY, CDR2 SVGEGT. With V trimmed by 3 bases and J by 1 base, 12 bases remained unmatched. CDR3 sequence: CASSYSLSGGSSYEQYF. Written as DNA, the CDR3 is TGTGCCAGCAGTTATAGTCTTTCCGGCGGGAGTTCCTACGAGCAGTACTTC.

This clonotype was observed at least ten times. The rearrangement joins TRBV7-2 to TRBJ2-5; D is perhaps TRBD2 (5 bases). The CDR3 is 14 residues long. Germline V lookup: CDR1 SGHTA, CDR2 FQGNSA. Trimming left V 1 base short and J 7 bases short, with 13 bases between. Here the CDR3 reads CASSLDLAVVTQYF. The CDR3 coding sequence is TGTGCCAGCAGCTTAGACCTAGCAGTGGTGACCCAGTACTTC.

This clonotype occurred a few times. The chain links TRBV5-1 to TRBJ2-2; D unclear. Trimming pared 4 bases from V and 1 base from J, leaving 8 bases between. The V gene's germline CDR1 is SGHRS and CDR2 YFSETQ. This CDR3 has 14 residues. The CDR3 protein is CASSTTVNTGELFF. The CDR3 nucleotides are TGCGCCAGCAGCACTACAGTGAACACCGGGGAGCTGTTTTTT. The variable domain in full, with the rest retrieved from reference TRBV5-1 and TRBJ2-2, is KAGVTQTPRYLIKTRGQQVTLSCSPISGHRSVSWYQQTPGQGLQFLFEYFSETQRNKGNFPGRFSGRQFSNSRSEMNVSTLELGDSALYLCASSTTVNTGELFFGEGSRLTVL.

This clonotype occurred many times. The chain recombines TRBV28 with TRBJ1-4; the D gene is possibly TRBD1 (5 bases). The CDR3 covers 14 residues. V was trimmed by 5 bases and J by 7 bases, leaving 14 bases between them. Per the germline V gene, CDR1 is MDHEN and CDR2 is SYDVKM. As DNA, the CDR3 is TGTGCCAGCAGTAAAGGGGTTTCTTTTGAAAAACTGTTTTTT. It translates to CASSKGVSFEKLFF.

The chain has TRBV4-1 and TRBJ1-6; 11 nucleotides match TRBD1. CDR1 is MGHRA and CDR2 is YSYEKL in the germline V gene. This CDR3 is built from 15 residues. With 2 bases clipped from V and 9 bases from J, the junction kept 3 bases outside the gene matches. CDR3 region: CASSQRGTGGSPLHF. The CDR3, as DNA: TGCGCCAGCAGCCAAAGGGGGACAGGGGGTTCACCCCTCCACTTT.

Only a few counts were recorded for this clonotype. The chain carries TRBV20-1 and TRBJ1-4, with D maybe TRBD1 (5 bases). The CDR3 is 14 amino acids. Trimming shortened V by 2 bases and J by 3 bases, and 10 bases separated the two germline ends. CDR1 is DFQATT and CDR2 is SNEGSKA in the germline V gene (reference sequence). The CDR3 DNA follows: TGCAGTGCTAGATGGGGCGGGTCTAATGAAAAACTGTTTTTT. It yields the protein CSARWGGSNEKLFF.

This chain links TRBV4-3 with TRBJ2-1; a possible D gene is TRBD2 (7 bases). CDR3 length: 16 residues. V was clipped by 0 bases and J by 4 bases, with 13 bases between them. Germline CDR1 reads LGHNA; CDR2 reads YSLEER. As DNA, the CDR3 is TGCGCCAGCAGCCAAGAGGGGAGGGGGACTTACAATGAGCAGTTCTTC. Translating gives CASSQEGRGTYNEQFF.

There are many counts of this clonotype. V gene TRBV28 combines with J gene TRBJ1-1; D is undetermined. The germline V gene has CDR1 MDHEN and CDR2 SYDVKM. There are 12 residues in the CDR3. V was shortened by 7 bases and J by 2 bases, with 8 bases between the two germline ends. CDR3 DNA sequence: TGTGCCAGCACCGAATTAAACACTGAAGCTTTCTTT. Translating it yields CASTELNTEAFF. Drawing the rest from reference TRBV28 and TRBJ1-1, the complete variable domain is DVKVTQSSRYLVKRTGEKVFLECVQDMDHENMFWYRQDPGLGLRLIYFSYDVKMKEKGDIPEGYSVSREKKERFSLILESASTNQTSMYLCASTELNTEAFFGQGTRLTVV.

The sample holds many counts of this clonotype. The CDR3 reads CASSLRAGGYQETQYF. CDR3 nucleotide sequence: TGTGCCAGCAGCTTAAGGGCAGGGGGCTACCAAGAGACCCAGTACTTC. This chain uses TRBV7-9 with TRBJ2-5, with 8 bases lining up with TRBD1. Germline V gene sequence: CDR1 SEHNR, CDR2 FQNEAQ (reference sequence). The CDR3 is 16 amino acids. The J segment lost 0 bases and the V segment lost 2 bases, leaving 5 bases of the junction unmatched. Looking up the rest from reference TRBV7-9 and TRBJ2-5 gives the full variable domain: DTGVSQNPRHKITKRGQNVTFRCDPISEHNRLYWYRQTLGQGPEFLTYFQNEAQLEKSRLLSDRFSAERPKGSFSTLEIQRTEQGDSAMYLCASSLRAGGYQETQYFGPGTRLLVL.

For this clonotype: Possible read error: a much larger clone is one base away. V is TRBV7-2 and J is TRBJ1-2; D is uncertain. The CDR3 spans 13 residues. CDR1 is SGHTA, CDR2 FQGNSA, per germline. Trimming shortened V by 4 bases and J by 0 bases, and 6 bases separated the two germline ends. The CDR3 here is CASSSWTNYGYTF. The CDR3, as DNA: TGTGCCAGCAGCTCATGGACTAACTATGGCTACACCTTC.

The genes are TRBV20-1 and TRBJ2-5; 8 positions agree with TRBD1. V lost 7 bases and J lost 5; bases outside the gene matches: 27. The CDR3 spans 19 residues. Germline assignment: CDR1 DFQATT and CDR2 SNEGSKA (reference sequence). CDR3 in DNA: TGCAGTGTCAGTCACCCGGACAGGGATACCCATCATCCGGGGGAGACCCAGTACTTC. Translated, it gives CSVSHPDRDTHHPGETQYF.

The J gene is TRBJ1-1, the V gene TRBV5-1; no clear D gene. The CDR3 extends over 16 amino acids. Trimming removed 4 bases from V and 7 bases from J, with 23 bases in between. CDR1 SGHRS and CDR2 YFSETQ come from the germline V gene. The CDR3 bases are TGCGCCAGCAGCCGTTTCGGCGGAGAACCAGGCGGTGAAGCTTTCTTT. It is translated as CASSRFGGEPGGEAFF.

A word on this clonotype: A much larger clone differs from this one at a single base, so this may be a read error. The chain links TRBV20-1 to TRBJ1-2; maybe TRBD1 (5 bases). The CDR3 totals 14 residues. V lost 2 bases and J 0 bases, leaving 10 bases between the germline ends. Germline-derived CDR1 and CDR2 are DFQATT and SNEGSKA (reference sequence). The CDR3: CSARPRQPNYGYTF. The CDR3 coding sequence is TGCAGTGCTAGACCGAGACAGCCTAACTATGGCTACACCTTC.

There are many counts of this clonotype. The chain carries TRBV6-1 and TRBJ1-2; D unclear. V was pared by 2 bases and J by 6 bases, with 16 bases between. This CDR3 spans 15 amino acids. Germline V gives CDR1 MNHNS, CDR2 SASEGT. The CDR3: CASSEPGSREHGYTF. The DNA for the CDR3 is TGTGCCAGCAGTGAACCTGGGAGTCGCGAGCATGGCTACACCTTC.

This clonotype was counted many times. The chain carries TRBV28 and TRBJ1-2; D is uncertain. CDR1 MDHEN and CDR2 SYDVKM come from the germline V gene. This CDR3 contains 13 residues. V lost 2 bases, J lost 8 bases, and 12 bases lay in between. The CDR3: CASSLSQVDGYTF. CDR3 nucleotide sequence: TGTGCCAGCAGTTTAAGTCAGGTCGACGGCTACACCTTC.

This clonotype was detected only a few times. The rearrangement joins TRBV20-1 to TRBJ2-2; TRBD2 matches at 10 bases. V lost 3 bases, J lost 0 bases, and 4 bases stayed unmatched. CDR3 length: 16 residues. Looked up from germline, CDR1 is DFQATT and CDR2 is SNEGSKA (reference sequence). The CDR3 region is CSASLAGVSNTGELFF. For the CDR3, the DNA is TGCAGTGCTAGTCTAGCGGGGGTATCGAACACCGGGGAGCTGTTTTTT.

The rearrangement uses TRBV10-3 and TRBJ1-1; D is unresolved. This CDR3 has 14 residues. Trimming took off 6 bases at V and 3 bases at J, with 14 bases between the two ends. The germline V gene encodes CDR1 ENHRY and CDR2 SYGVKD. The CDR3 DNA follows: TGTGCCATCAGAGGCCCCGGTGGTGACACTGAAGCTTTCTTT. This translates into CAIRGPGGDTEAFF.

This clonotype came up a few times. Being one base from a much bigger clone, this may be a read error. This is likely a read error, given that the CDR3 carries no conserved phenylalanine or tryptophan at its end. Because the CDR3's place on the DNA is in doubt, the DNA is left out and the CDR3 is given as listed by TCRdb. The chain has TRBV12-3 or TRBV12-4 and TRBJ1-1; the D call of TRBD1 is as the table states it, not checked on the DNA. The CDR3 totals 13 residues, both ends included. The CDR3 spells CASSLRGIGKPIS.

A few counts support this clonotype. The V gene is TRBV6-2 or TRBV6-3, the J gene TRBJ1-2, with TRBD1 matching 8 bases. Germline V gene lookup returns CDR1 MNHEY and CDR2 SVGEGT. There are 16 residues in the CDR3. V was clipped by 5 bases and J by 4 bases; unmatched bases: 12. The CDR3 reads CASSPDWTGTTYGYTF. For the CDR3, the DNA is TGTGCCAGCAGTCCCGATTGGACAGGGACCACCTATGGCTACACCTTC.

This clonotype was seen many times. The CDR3 DNA sequence: TGTGCCAGCAGTAAGGACACGGCGTCCTCTGGGGCCAACGTCCTGACTTTC. It codes for CASSKDTASSGANVLTF. The V and J genes are TRBV6-2 or TRBV6-3 and TRBJ2-6, with a possible D match to TRBD1 (5 bases). The CDR3 sequence is 17 residues long. The germline gives CDR1 MNHEY, CDR2 SVGEGT. The V end was cut by 5 bases, the J end by 0 bases, with 14 bases between.

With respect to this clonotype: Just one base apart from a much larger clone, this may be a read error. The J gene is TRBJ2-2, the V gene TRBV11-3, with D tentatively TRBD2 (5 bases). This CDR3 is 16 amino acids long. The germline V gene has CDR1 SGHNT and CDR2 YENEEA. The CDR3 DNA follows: TGTGCCAGCAGCTCATCAGGCACTACGAACACCGGGGAGCCGTTTTTT. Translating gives CASSSSGTTNTGEPFF.